Listed below are T cell receptor beta chains from one sample, sequenced in a study of cytomegalovirus exposure and HLA in healthy donors. Libraries were prepared by immunoSEQ multiplex PCR; TCRdb keeps only in-frame clonotypes and omits some of them. The sample carries around 150,000 clones, 60% to 80% recorded once. Sequencing was carried out using PBMCs. These TCRs come from a woman aged 25 to 39 in good health and CMV-seronegative. The CDR3 runs from the conserved cysteine through the conserved F or W. Size is omitted from some rows. Given values are once, few, many or a class for expanded clones.

V gene: TRBV7-9
clone size: few
CDR3 protein: CASSYQTSDTDTQYF

V gene: TRBV7-9
clone size: once
CDR3 protein: CASSLWSGANTEAFF

V gene: TRBV7-3
clone size: -
CDR3 protein: CASSRDRGGDGYTF

V gene: TRBV7-7
clone size: -
CDR3 protein: CASSPDQGHEQYF

V gene: TRBV30
clone size: -
CDR3 protein: CAWTPPEGTYNEQFF

V gene: TRBV2
clone size: -
CDR3 protein: CASSAWGTTTDTQYF

V gene: TRBV5-6
clone size: -
CDR3 protein: CASSLESSSYNEQFF

V gene: TRBV6-6
clone size: few
CDR3 protein: CASSWGSSYEQYF

V gene: TRBV5-4
clone size: once
CDR3 protein: CASSSPRGQSYGYTF

V gene: TRBV6-5
clone size: -
CDR3 protein: CASSAGTNEKLFF

V gene: TRBV27
clone size: -
CDR3 protein: CASSAVPRGNTIYF

V gene: TRBV4-1
clone size: -
CDR3 protein: CASSQDGAPVYEQYF

V gene: TRBV11-1
clone size: -
CDR3 protein: CASRKDRNYTGELFF

V gene: TRBV27
clone size: -
CDR3 protein: CASSIDREETQYF

V gene: TRBV5-5
clone size: -
CDR3 protein: CASSPSPGGVETQYF

V gene: TRBV2
clone size: -
CDR3 protein: CASTRVPSNQPQHF

V gene: TRBV27
clone size: -
CDR3 protein: CASSRNRAVYGYTF

V gene: TRBV11-2
clone size: -
CDR3 protein: CASSLDPSRRVSTDTQYF

V gene: TRBV27
clone size: -
CDR3 protein: CAARQGADEQYF

V gene: TRBV7-2
clone size: -
CDR3 protein: CASKLAGGYNEQFF

V gene: TRBV5-6
clone size: once
CDR3 protein: CASSLAVTTQGYTF

V gene: TRBV18
clone size: -
CDR3 protein: CASSLSPGGGAFYEQYF

V gene: TRBV5-1
clone size: -
CDR3 protein: CASGAGPPSSYEQYF

V gene: TRBV14
clone size: -
CDR3 protein: CASSPYQGVDYEQYF

V gene: TRBV6-4
clone size: once
CDR3 protein: CASKGPTDTQYF

V gene: TRBV2
clone size: few
CDR3 protein: CASSVQMNTEAFF

V gene: TRBV28
clone size: few
CDR3 protein: CASSQTQGFYGYTF